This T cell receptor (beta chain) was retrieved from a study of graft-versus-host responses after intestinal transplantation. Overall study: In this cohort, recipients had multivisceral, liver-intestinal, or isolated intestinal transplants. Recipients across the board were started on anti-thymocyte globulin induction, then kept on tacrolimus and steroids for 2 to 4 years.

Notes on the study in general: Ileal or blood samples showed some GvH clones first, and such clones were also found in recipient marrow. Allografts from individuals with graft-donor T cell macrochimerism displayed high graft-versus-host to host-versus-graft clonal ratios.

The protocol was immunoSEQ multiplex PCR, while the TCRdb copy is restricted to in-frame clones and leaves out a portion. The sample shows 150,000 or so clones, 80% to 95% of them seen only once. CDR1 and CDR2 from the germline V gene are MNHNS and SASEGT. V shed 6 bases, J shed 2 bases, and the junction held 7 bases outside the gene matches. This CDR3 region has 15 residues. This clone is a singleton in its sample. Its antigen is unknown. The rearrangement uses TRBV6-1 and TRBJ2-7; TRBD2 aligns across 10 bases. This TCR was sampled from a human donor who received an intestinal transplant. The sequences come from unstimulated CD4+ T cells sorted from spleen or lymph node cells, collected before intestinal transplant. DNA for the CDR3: TGTGCCAGCAGCGCCGGGACTAGCGTGACCTACGAGCAGTACTTC. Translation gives CASSAGTSVTYEQYF.